A selection of T cell receptor beta chains follows, all from one sample in a study of blood T cell repertoires in COVID-19. Generated by immunoSEQ multiplex PCR, the TCRdb table keeps only in-frame clones and is missing some. This sample yields hundreds of thousands of clones, of which 82% are seen a single time; more than 3% belongs to the top ten. Sequencing used PBMCs or T cells enriched from blood (not recorded which). The receptors stem from a woman in her sixties or seventies who had recovered from COVID-19. CDR3s include the opening cysteine and the closing phenylalanine or tryptophan. D genes are given only for firm matches. Only some rows state a clone size, as once, few, many or a class for expanded clones.

V	size	J	D	DNA	CDR3
TRBV7-8	.	TRBJ1-5	.	TGTGCCAGCAGCTTAAGTGAGGGAAATCAGCCCCAGCATTTT	CASSLSEGNQPQHF
TRBV15	.	TRBJ2-3	.	TGTGCCACCAGCAGAGATGACGGGGATACGCAGTATTTT	CATSRDDGDTQYF
TRBV21-1	.	TRBJ1-4	.	TGTGCCAGCAGCACTGGGGCGGACAGAGGGGACGAAAAACTGTTTTTT	CASSTGADRGDEKLFF
TRBV11-2	few	TRBJ1-6	.	TGTGCCAGCAGGTTTCAGGGAGGTGACTCACCCCTCCACTTT	CASRFQGGDSPLHF
TRBV11-2	.	TRBJ1-1	.	TGTGCCAGCAGCTTCTCAGGAATATTGAGCACTGAAGCTTTCTTT	CASSFSGILSTEAFF
TRBV19	.	TRBJ1-1	TRBD1	TGTGCCAGTAGTAGGACAGGGGGCCGTAACACTGAAGCTTTCTTT	CASSRTGGRNTEAFF
TRBV5-1	.	TRBJ1-2	TRBD1	TGCGCCAGCAGCCCAGGGGGGCGGACGCGCTACACCTTC	CASSPGGRTRYTF
TRBV3-1/TRBV3-2	.	TRBJ1-1	.	TGTGCCAGCAGCCAAGATCCCCGGGAAGCTTTCTTT	CASSQDPREAFF
TRBV11-2	.	TRBJ1-6	TRBD1	TGTGCCAGCAGCCGGGACAGCCCTTCACCCCTCCACTTT	CASSRDSPSPLHF
TRBV6-7	.	TRBJ2-3	TRBD2	TGTGCCAGCAGACCCCCCATAAAGCGGGGTCGGGACACAGATACGCAGTATTTT	CASRPPIKRGRDTDTQYF
TRBV4-1	.	TRBJ1-6	TRBD1	TGCGCCAGCAGCCGCCGCAGGGACAGTTCTAATTCACCCCTCCACTTT	CASSRRRDSSNSPLHF
TRBV10-3	.	TRBJ2-2	TRBD2	TGTGCCATCAGTGAGCCCCTGGGGGGGGGAAACACCGGGGAGCTGTTTTTT	CAISEPLGGGNTGELFF
TRBV27	.	TRBJ1-2	.	TGTGCCAGCAGTTTAACCAGGAACTATGGCTACACCTTC	CASSLTRNYGYTF
TRBV7-9	.	TRBJ1-5	.	TGTGCCAGCAGCGGATACAGGGATCAGCCCCAGCATTTT	CASSGYRDQPQHF
TRBV5-4	.	TRBJ2-3	TRBD2	TGTGCCAGCGTTACTCGGGGGGGCACAGATACGCAGTATTTT	CASVTRGGTDTQYF
TRBV10-1	.	TRBJ2-5	TRBD2	TGCGCCAGCAGCAGGACTAGCGGAAATACCTACCAAGAGACCCAGTACTTC	CASSRTSGNTYQETQYF
TRBV27	.	TRBJ1-1	.	TGTGCCAGCAGCCTAGGTGAAGCTTTCTTT	CASSLGEAFF
TRBV20-1	.	TRBJ2-1	TRBD2	TGCAGTGCTAGTACTTGGGCGGGAGGTAAAGGTGGTGAGCAGTTCTTC	CSASTWAGGKGGEQFF
TRBV6-5	.	TRBJ2-6	.	TGTGCCAGCAGCGACAGTACTGGGGCCAACGTCCTGACTTTC	CASSDSTGANVLTF
TRBV7-6	.	TRBJ2-1	TRBD2	TGTGCCAGCAGCCCATTAGGACTAGCGGGAGGGCCTGGGCAGTTCTTC	CASSPLGLAGGPGQFF
TRBV20-1	.	TRBJ2-1	.	TGCAGTGCTAGTCCGGGGGATGAGCAGTTCTTC	CSASPGDEQFF
TRBV4-3	.	TRBJ2-7	.	TGCGCCAGCAGCCAAGTCGGGACACTCTCCTACGAGCAGTACTTC	CASSQVGTLSYEQYF
TRBV7-2	.	TRBJ2-3	TRBD2	TGTGCGTCCGGGGGGTACACAGATACGCAGTATTTT	CASGGYTDTQYF
TRBV2	few	TRBJ1-2	.	TGTGCCAGCAAACAGAACTATGGCTACACCTTC	CASKQNYGYTF
TRBV19	once	TRBJ1-2	.	TGTGCCAGTAGTATAGGCCTAAACCGGGGCTACACCTTC	CASSIGLNRGYTF
TRBV7-9	.	TRBJ1-2	TRBD1	TGTGCCAGCAGCTCCGGGACAGGTTACTATGGCTACACCTTC	CASSSGTGYYGYTF
TRBV7-2	.	TRBJ2-1	TRBD2	TGTGCCAGCAGGTCAATCCAGGGACTAGCGGGAGTGGGGTACAATGAGCAGTTCTTC	CASRSIQGLAGVGYNEQFF
TRBV5-8	.	TRBJ1-3	.	TGTGCCAGCAGCCCCTTGGGGGGAATATTCTCTGGAAACACCATATATTTT	CASSPLGGIFSGNTIYF
TRBV27	.	TRBJ2-2	TRBD1	TGTGCCAGCAGTTTATCGATGACAGGGAGACTGTTTTTT	CASSLSMTGRLFF
TRBV4-2	.	TRBJ2-6	TRBD1	TGTGCCAGCAGCCAAGTAGGGCAGGGGGTCTCTGGGGCCAACGTCCTGACTTTC	CASSQVGQGVSGANVLTF
TRBV6-5	.	TRBJ1-1	TRBD1	TGTGCCAGCAGTTACGACAGGGGAAGAACTGAAGCTTTCTTT	CASSYDRGRTEAFF
TRBV6-5	.	TRBJ1-4	.	TGTGCCAGCAGTTCGTCGGTTGCAACTAATGAAAAACTGTTTTTT	CASSSSVATNEKLFF
TRBV27	.	TRBJ2-7	TRBD1	TGTGCCAGCCGGAGCGCGCAGGGGGCGGGTTACGAGCAGTACTTC	CASRSAQGAGYEQYF
TRBV5-8	.	TRBJ1-3	TRBD1	TGTGCCAGCAGCCCAGACAGGGGGCCTGGAAACACCATATATTTT	CASSPDRGPGNTIYF
TRBV19	.	TRBJ2-1	TRBD2	TGTGCCAGTAGCCTGACTAGCGGGAGGGCTGAGCAGTTCTTC	CASSLTSGRAEQFF
TRBV5-6	.	TRBJ2-3	TRBD1	TGTGCCAGCAGCCTTCCCGGGACAGGGGTCCCGCAGTATTTT	CASSLPGTGVPQYF
TRBV15	once	TRBJ2-5	TRBD1	TGTGCCACCAGCAGGGGCAGGGGGCCCCAAGAGACCCAGTACTTC	CATSRGRGPQETQYF
TRBV12-3/TRBV12-4	.	TRBJ2-1	.	TGTGCCAGCTCGCGGGGTGCAGGTGATGAGCAGTTCTTC	CASSRGAGDEQFF
TRBV14	.	TRBJ2-7	TRBD2	TGTGCCAGCAGCCAAGGCGGGAGCTCCTACGAGCAGTACTTC	CASSQGGSSYEQYF
TRBV12-3/TRBV12-4	.	TRBJ1-6	.	TGTGCCAGCAGTTCTCTGTTTTCACCCCTCCACTTT	CASSSLFSPLHF
TRBV19	.	TRBJ1-5	.	TGTGCCAGTAGTATGGTGGGGCAGGGGTATCAGCCCCAGCATTTT	CASSMVGQGYQPQHF
TRBV29-1	.	TRBJ2-5	TRBD1	TGCAGCCTTTTGACAGGGGGCATAGAGACCCAGTACTTC	CSLLTGGIETQYF
TRBV9	few	TRBJ2-7	.	TGTGCCAGCAGCGTTTCTCCGGTAACCTCCTACGAGCAGTACTTC	CASSVSPVTSYEQYF
TRBV19	.	TRBJ1-2	.	TGTGCCAGTAGCCTGGTGGGAGAAGTCTACACCTTC	CASSLVGEVYTF
TRBV11-2	.	TRBJ1-4	.	TGTGCCAGCAGCTACCCCGGGGTAGCTAATGAAAAACTGTTTTTT	CASSYPGVANEKLFF